This is a list of T cell receptor beta chains from one sample in a study of CD8 T cells in Susac syndrome. MiXCR was run by TCRdb on the immunoSEQ multiplex PCR reads, yielding one entry per CDR3 protein. This table has approximately 180,000 distinct CDR3 sequences, 91% appearing once. Sequenced material: CD4+ T cells from PBMCs. The receptors come from a human donor with Susac syndrome. Both conserved end residues are part of each CDR3. A D gene is named only where the DNA matches it firmly. The size of a clone is reported for some rows only, either as once, few or many, or as a class for expanded clones.

-	TRBJ2-7	TRBV5-6	-	CASSPQGWEEQYF	TGTGCCAGCAGCCCACAGGGTTGGGAAGAGCAGTACTTC
-	TRBJ1-1	TRBV5-1	-	CASSLDAGTEAFF	TGCGCCAGCAGCTTGGATGCGGGCACTGAAGCTTTCTTT
-	TRBJ2-1	TRBV7-3	-	CASSLEGSWNEQFF	TGTGCCAGCAGCTTAGAGGGTTCATGGAATGAGCAGTTCTTC
-	TRBJ2-2	TRBV5-4	-	CASSTGGRALTGELFF	TGTGCCAGCAGCACAGGCGGCAGGGCTCTCACCGGGGAGCTGTTTTTT
-	TRBJ2-2	TRBV28	-	CASSPYPAGLKSGELFF	TGTGCCAGCAGTCCATATCCAGCGGGTCTTAAATCCGGGGAGCTGTTTTTT
-	TRBJ2-3	TRBV7-3	TRBD1	CASSLTGEYTDTQYF	TGTGCCAGCAGCTTGACAGGGGAATACACAGATACGCAGTATTTT
-	TRBJ2-3	TRBV4-2	TRBD2	CASSQEAGGSDTQYF	TGTGCCAGCAGCCAAGAGGCGGGGGGATCAGATACGCAGTATTTT
-	TRBJ2-3	TRBV11-2	-	CASSPQPSGADTQYF	TGTGCCAGCAGCCCACAGCCGTCGGGAGCAGATACGCAGTATTTT
-	TRBJ2-6	TRBV20-1	-	CSAKANSGANVLTF	TGCAGTGCTAAAGCGAACTCTGGGGCCAACGTCCTGACTTTC
-	TRBJ1-3	TRBV20-1	-	CSATPIEANSGNTIYF	TGCAGTGCCACACCCATTGAAGCAAACTCTGGAAACACCATATATTTT
few	TRBJ2-6	TRBV5-1	-	CASSLGGSGANVLTF	TGTGCCAGCAGTTTGGGGGGATCTGGGGCCAACGTCCTGACTTTC
-	TRBJ2-3	TRBV2	TRBD1	CASSADRAADTQYF	TGTGCCAGCAGCGCGGACAGGGCGGCAGATACGCAGTATTTT
once	TRBJ2-1	TRBV5-1	TRBD2	CASSFTSGPGDEQFF	TGCGCCAGCAGCTTTACTAGCGGCCCAGGGGATGAGCAGTTCTTC
-	TRBJ1-5	TRBV6-1	-	CASRDISNQPQHF	TGTGCCAGCAGGGACATAAGCAATCAGCCCCAGCATTTT
-	TRBJ2-7	TRBV4-1	TRBD1	CASSPGQVPGEQYF	TGCGCCAGCAGCCCGGGACAGGTGCCAGGGGAGCAGTACTTC
-	TRBJ2-2	TRBV5-1	-	CASSFQGSNTGELFF	TGCGCCAGCAGCTTCCAGGGGTCTAACACCGGGGAGCTGTTTTTT
-	TRBJ2-2	TRBV29-1	TRBD2	CSVEDRSGRVTGELFF	TGCAGCGTTGAAGATCGGAGCGGGAGGGTAACCGGGGAGCTGTTTTTT
-	TRBJ1-4	TRBV7-9	TRBD1	CASSRKGRDRNEKLFF	TGTGCCAGCAGCCGGAAGGGCCGGGACAGGAATGAAAAACTGTTTTTT
-	TRBJ1-4	TRBV4-1	-	CASSHSQVVSNEKLFF	TGCGCCAGCAGCCATTCTCAAGTGGTATCTAATGAAAAACTGTTTTTT
-	TRBJ1-5	TRBV28	-	CASSFGGLRGQPQHF	TGTGCCAGCAGTTTCGGGGGGCTAAGGGGTCAGCCCCAGCATTTT
-	TRBJ2-1	TRBV20-1	TRBD2	CSRTSGMNEQFF	TGCAGTAGGACTAGCGGGATGAATGAGCAGTTCTTC
-	TRBJ1-5	TRBV20-1	-	CSARDRHQPQHF	TGCAGTGCTAGAGATCGGCATCAGCCCCAGCATTTT
once	TRBJ2-6	TRBV12-3/TRBV12-4	-	CASSSKTGFDSGANVLTF	TGTGCCAGCAGTTCGAAGACAGGCTTTGACTCTGGGGCCAACGTCCTGACTTTC
-	TRBJ2-1	TRBV19	-	CASSAGVSYNEQFF	TGTGCCAGTAGTGCAGGGGTGTCATACAATGAGCAGTTCTTC
-	TRBJ2-4	TRBV7-9	-	CASSPLGAGQNIQYF	TGTGCCAGCAGCCCCCTGGGTGCGGGACAAAACATTCAGTACTTC
-	TRBJ2-2	TRBV5-6	-	CASSFQGAGELFF	TGTGCCAGCAGCTTCCAGGGAGCCGGGGAGCTGTTTTTT
-	TRBJ1-1	TRBV6-5	-	CASSGHGGKPFF	TGTGCCAGCAGTGGACACGGGGGGAAGCCTTTCTTT
-	TRBJ2-1	TRBV5-5	-	CASSPVWGDEQFF	TGTGCCAGCAGTCCCGTTTGGGGCGATGAGCAGTTCTTC
-	TRBJ2-3	TRBV19	TRBD1	CASSLPGQGTDTQYF	TGTGCCAGTAGTCTACCGGGACAGGGCACAGATACGCAGTATTTT
-	TRBJ1-1	TRBV6-1	-	CASSVVRGSTEAFF	TGTGCCAGCAGTGTGGTTAGGGGGAGCACTGAAGCTTTCTTT
-	TRBJ1-1	TRBV30	-	CAWNLPGKTVEAFF	TGTGCCTGGAACCTCCCCGGGAAGACAGTCGAAGCTTTCTTT
-	TRBJ2-7	TRBV6-4	TRBD2	CASRIIRTGTSDEQYF	TGTGCCAGCAGAATAATCAGAACAGGGACTAGCGACGAGCAGTACTTC
-	TRBJ1-2	TRBV14	-	CASSQDHGSLRYGYTF	TGTGCCAGCAGCCAAGATCACGGTTCTCTCCGTTATGGCTACACCTTC
-	TRBJ1-5	TRBV20-1	TRBD1	CSVAGTGGSGNQPQHF	TGCAGTGTGGCTGGGACAGGGGGTTCTGGCAATCAGCCCCAGCATTTT
few	TRBJ2-1	TRBV4-1	-	CASSQGMGSSYNEQFF	TGCGCCAGCAGCCAAGGTATGGGAAGCTCCTACAATGAGCAGTTCTTC
-	TRBJ2-7	TRBV27	TRBD2	CASSLGREGTYEQYF	TGTGCCAGCAGTTTGGGGCGGGAGGGGACCTACGAGCAGTACTTC
-	TRBJ2-7	TRBV5-1	-	CASSPLGGDYNEQYF	TGCGCCAGCAGCCCGTTAGGAGGGGATTATAACGAGCAGTACTTC
once	TRBJ2-4	TRBV20-1	TRBD1	CSARVQGADIQYF	TGCAGTGCTAGGGTACAGGGGGCAGACATTCAGTACTTC
-	TRBJ2-7	TRBV27	TRBD2	CASDLPGLAPSEQYF	TGTGCCAGCGACTTACCTGGACTAGCTCCCTCCGAGCAGTACTTC
-	TRBJ2-1	TRBV6-5	TRBD2	CASRGGLADNNEQFF	TGTGCCAGCAGGGGGGGACTAGCGGACAACAATGAGCAGTTCTTC
-	TRBJ2-1	TRBV11-2	-	CASRPGGTEQFF	TGTGCCAGCAGACCAGGTGGTACTGAGCAGTTCTTC
-	TRBJ2-6	TRBV10-3	-	CAISESGSSGANVLTF	TGTGCCATCAGTGAGAGTGGAAGCTCTGGGGCCAACGTCCTGACTTTC
-	TRBJ1-1	TRBV10-3	TRBD1	CAISEPWTGNAFF	TGTGCCATCAGTGAGCCCTGGACAGGGAACGCTTTCTTT
-	TRBJ1-1	TRBV3-1	-	CASSQAGNRPNTEAFF	TGTGCCAGCAGCCAAGCAGGTAACCGACCGAACACTGAAGCTTTCTTT
-	TRBJ1-1	TRBV28	TRBD1	CASRPYRGRLTEAFF	TGTGCCAGCAGGCCGTACAGGGGGCGCTTGACTGAAGCTTTCTTT
-	TRBJ1-3	TRBV3-1	-	CASSQDQVLSGNTIYF	TGTGCCAGCAGCCAAGATCAAGTCCTCTCTGGAAACACCATATATTTT
-	TRBJ1-5	TRBV30	-	CAWSRQLNSNQPQHF	TGTGCCTGGAGTCGGCAGCTCAATAGCAATCAGCCCCAGCATTTT
once	TRBJ2-2	TRBV20-1	-	CSAWQTGELFF	TGCAGTGCGTGGCAGACCGGGGAGCTGTTTTTT
-	TRBJ1-2	TRBV6-1	TRBD1	CATVTGLGYGYTF	TGTGCCACTGTGACAGGGCTAGGCTATGGCTACACCTTC
-	TRBJ2-5	TRBV9	-	CASSVGTVETQYF	TGTGCCAGCAGCGTAGGGACAGTAGAGACCCAGTACTTC
once	TRBJ1-1	TRBV2	-	CASSEGGYNTEAFF	TGTGCCAGCAGTGAGGGTGGATACAACACTGAAGCTTTCTTT
-	TRBJ2-7	TRBV28	TRBD2	CASSPQRESSYEQYF	TGTGCCAGCAGTCCGCAGCGGGAGTCGTCCTACGAGCAGTACTTC
-	TRBJ1-2	TRBV3-1	-	CASSHNGKSNYGYTF	TGTGCCAGCAGCCACAACGGAAAATCTAACTATGGCTACACCTTC